This T cell receptor (beta chain) was identified during a study of cytomegalovirus exposure and HLA in healthy donors. Broader study findings: Most TCR sequences were uncommon, yet certain public TCRs appeared in many donors.

Remarks on this clone: Its antigen is currently unknown.

Germline V gives CDR1 MNHEY, CDR2 SMNVEV (reference sequence). The CDR3 has 16 amino acids. Unmatched junction bases numbered 13, after V lost 4 bases and J lost 6 bases. The repertoire was sequenced with immunoSEQ multiplex PCR; TCRdb's copy has only in-frame clones and lacks some. The sample lists 68,000 or so clones, about nine tenths seen once, with about 3% in the top ten. This receptor was taken from a man between 18 and 35 years old in good health and CMV-seronegative. Sequencing used PBMCs. The chain is built from TRBV27 and TRBJ2-7, with 9 nucleotides matching TRBD1. The CDR3 DNA sequence: TGTGCCAGCAGTTCCTCCACCGGACAGGGGTTTGGCGAGCAGTACTTC. Protein product: CASSSSTGQGFGEQYF.